The 2 T cell receptor beta chains in this list originate from one sample, sequenced in a study of T cells expressing NK-cell markers. Following a re-call of the 5' RACE reads, TCRdb has one entry per CDR3 protein and lacks DNA. The table counts about 380,000 distinct CDR3 sequences; around 5.2% lies in the top ten. Sequenced input: blood T cells: a sorted CD56 or NKG2C T cell subset, CD4+ or CD8+ T cells, or bulk PBMC T cells (not recorded which). The origin of the receptors is a man aged 18-70 years in good health.

This chain links TRBV6-4 with TRBJ2-3; TCRdb gives TRBD2 as the D gene, but with no DNA this cannot be confirmed. There are 14 residues in the CDR3. Germline CDR1 reads MRHNA; CDR2 reads SNTAGT. The chain's CDR3 is CATARDYLTDTQYF.

This sequence joins TRBV19 and TRBJ2-5; no DNA is available, so the TRBD2 call from TCRdb remains unchecked. CDR1 and CDR2 (germline): LNHDA, SQIVND (reference sequence). The CDR3 is made up of 16 amino acids. The CDR3 here is CASSIGLGAGGETQYF. Filled out from reference TRBV19 and TRBJ2-5, the complete variable domain reads DGGITQSPKYLFRKEGQNVTLSCEQNLNHDAMYWYRQDPGQGLRLIYYSQIVNDFQKGDIAEGYSVSREKKESFPLTVTSAQKNPTAFYLCASSIGLGAGGETQYFGPGTRLLVL.